A single sample is the source of the 15 T cell receptor beta chains below, sequenced in a study of regulatory T cells in long-lasting Graves disease. Through Arm-PCR of CDR3 regions and iRepertoire HTBI primers, TCR beta libraries were built. MiXCR was run by TCRdb on the multiplex PCR reads, yielding one entry per CDR3 protein. This sample has about 420,000 distinct CDR3 sequences, with about a sixth found just once. The time point: newly diagnosed GD, antithyroid drugs for less than 3 months. With RNA extracted from PBMCs as input, the TCR library was made. Separately, the same data were catalogued under a study of T cells in Graves' hyperthyroidism and ophthalmopathy.

Sample: peripheral blood mononuclear cells (PBMCs), taken at new diagnosis, from a patient treated with antithyroid drugs. The receptors stem from a woman between 18 and 30 years old with Graves disease.

This clonotype was detected many times. The J gene is TRBJ2-3, the V gene TRBV5-4; 8 bases fit TRBD2. Germline CDR1 SGHNT, CDR2 YYREEE (reference sequence). This CDR3 region has 16 residues. Trimming cost V 4 bases and J 2 bases; bases outside gene matches: 9. CDR3 residues: CASSLPLAGNTDTQYF. The CDR3 region has the DNA TGTGCCAGCAGCCTACCGCTAGCGGGCAACACAGATACGCAGTATTTT.

This clonotype has a count of ten or more. This chain links TRBV2 with TRBJ1-5; 10 bases are a match to TRBD1. Germline CDR1 is SNHLY and CDR2 is FYNNEI. This CDR3 is 14 amino acids long. Trimming removed 4 bases from V and 5 bases from J; junction bases left unmatched: 2. The CDR3 region has the DNA TGTGCCAGCAGTGGGACAGGGGGATATCAGCCCCAGCATTTT. Protein: CASSGTGGYQPQHF.

This clonotype was seen many times. The chain employs TRBV20-1 and TRBJ2-3; TRBD2 matches at 8 bases. Per the germline V gene, CDR1 is DFQATT and CDR2 is SNEGSKA (reference sequence). Unmatched junction bases numbered 8, after V lost 5 bases and J lost 4 bases. CDR3 size: 14 residues. CDR3 nucleotide sequence: TGCAGTGCTCGCCTCGGACTAGCCGCAGATACGCAGTATTTT. Translating gives CSARLGLAADTQYF.

There are many counts of this clonotype. CDR3 nucleotides: TGCAGTGCTAGAGATCGGGCAGGAACTTACTACGAGCAGTACTTC. Protein sequence: CSARDRAGTYYEQYF. The chain couples TRBV20-1 to TRBJ2-7; no clear D gene. CDR3 length: 15 amino acids. Germline V gene lookup returns CDR1 DFQATT and CDR2 SNEGSKA (reference sequence). With 0 bases removed from V and 3 bases from J, the gap between germline ends came to 15 bases.

This chain uses TRBV5-1 with TRBJ2-7; 11 bases agree with TRBD2. V shed 4 bases and J 3 bases; nucleotides not matched to a gene: 9. The CDR3 totals 16 residues. Germline-derived CDR1 and CDR2 are SGHRS and YFSETQ. CDR3 nucleotides: TGCGCCAGCAGCCCGTCTGTGACTAGCGGGGACTACGAGCAGTACTTC. This codes for CASSPSVTSGDYEQYF.

This clonotype has a count of ten or more. V is TRBV28 and J is TRBJ1-2; D remains unclear. Trimming removed 5 bases at V and 5 bases at J, with 12 bases between. CDR3 length equals 13 residues. Germline V gene lookup returns CDR1 MDHEN and CDR2 SYDVKM. The chain's CDR3 is CASSLSGEYGYTF. As DNA, the CDR3 is TGTGCCAGCAGTCTCTCCGGGGAATATGGCTACACCTTC.

This clonotype was found many times. V gene TRBV6-2 or TRBV6-3 combines with J gene TRBJ1-1, with D perhaps TRBD1 (5 bases). The CDR3 is 12 amino acids. V dropped 6 bases and J dropped 7 bases, with 12 bases sitting between them. Germline V CDR1 and CDR2: MNHEY, SVGEGT. The CDR3 loop is CASSPTGLEAFF. The DNA of the CDR3 is TGTGCCAGCAGCCCTACAGGACTTGAAGCTTTCTTT.

In this sample, this clonotype turned up a few times. CDR3 amino acids: CASSLELAGGRRTDTQYF. The DNA for the CDR3 is TGCGCCAGCAGCTTGGAACTAGCGGGAGGCCGGCGCACAGATACGCAGTATTTT. The chain couples TRBV5-1 to TRBJ2-3; 12 bases match TRBD2. This CDR3 comprises 18 residues. CDR1 SGHRS and CDR2 YFSETQ come from the germline V gene. V lost 0 bases and J lost 1; bases outside the gene matches: 6.

Ten or more counts support this clonotype. The V and J genes are TRBV2 and TRBJ1-5; the match to TRBD1 covers 7 bases. The CDR3 runs 14 residues. The J segment lost 2 bases and the V segment lost 7 bases, leaving 5 bases of the junction unmatched. CDR1 is SNHLY, CDR2 FYNNEI, per germline. The CDR3 reads CASTSDRGNQPQHF. The CDR3 nucleotides read TGTGCCAGCACCAGCGACAGGGGCAATCAGCCCCAGCATTTT.

The sample holds many counts of this clonotype. J is TRBJ1-1 and V is TRBV18; D might be TRBD1 (5 bases). Germline V gene sequence: CDR1 KGHSH, CDR2 LQKENI. Trimming pared 11 bases from V and 0 bases from J, leaving 22 bases between. The CDR3 extends over 16 amino acids. The CDR3 region has the DNA TGTGCCGGTCGCGGGAATCAGGGAATCATGAACACTGAAGCTTTCTTT. It yields the protein CAGRGNQGIMNTEAFF.

This clonotype has at least ten counts. The chain recombines TRBV28 with TRBJ2-3, with D possibly matching TRBD1 (5 bases). Germline CDR1 reads MDHEN; CDR2 reads SYDVKM. Trimming cost V 2 bases and J 0 bases, with 12 bases left between them. This CDR3 has 16 amino acids. The CDR3 region has the DNA TGTGCCAGCAGTTTAATATTGCAGGGAAGCACAGATACGCAGTATTTT. Encoded protein: CASSLILQGSTDTQYF.

In this sample, this clonotype turned up many times. The rearrangement uses TRBV2 and TRBJ2-2; D not resolved. The CDR3 totals 13 residues. The germline CDR1 and CDR2 sequences are SNHLY and FYNNEI. V was cut by 5 bases and J by 1 base, with 5 bases left in between. Here the CDR3 DNA reads TGTGCCAGCAGTTACAGGAACACCGGGGAGCTGTTTTTT. It specifies CASSYRNTGELFF.

This clonotype was seen more than once but under ten times. The rearrangement joins TRBV18 to TRBJ2-2, with D unresolved. Germline CDR1 is KGHSH and CDR2 is LQKENI. The CDR3 spans 15 residues. Trimming cost V 3 bases and J 0 bases, with 8 bases left between them. DNA of the CDR3: TGTGCCAGCTCACCGAGCCAACCGAACACCGGGGAGCTGTTTTTT. Amino acids: CASSPSQPNTGELFF.

The V call is TRBV5-1, the J call TRBJ2-1; 9 nucleotides agree with TRBD1. This CDR3 contains 14 residues. V shed 4 bases and J 8 bases; nucleotides not matched to a gene: 7. Germline loops: CDR1 SGHRS, CDR2 YFSETQ. The CDR3 loop is CASSQDRGLDEQFF. In DNA, the CDR3 is TGCGCCAGCAGCCAGGACAGGGGCTTGGATGAGCAGTTCTTC.

This clonotype was recorded many times. This chain uses TRBV27 with TRBJ1-5, with TRBD1 as a possible D gene (6 bases). The V gene lost 5 bases and the J gene lost 4 bases, with 15 bases spanning the gap. CDR1 is MNHEY, CDR2 SMNVEV, per germline (reference sequence). The CDR3 extends over 15 amino acids. For the CDR3, the DNA is TGTGCCAGCAGTACCCTGACAGGTCTGAATCAGCCCCAGCATTTT. Translation gives CASSTLTGLNQPQHF.